The text below deals with one T cell receptor beta chain. The data originate from a study of shared clonotypes between healthy human individuals. Measured with immunoSEQ multiplex PCR; TCRdb has only the in-frame clones, and not every one. The profile shows about 1.1 million clones, 70% to 85% of them singletons. The germline CDR1 and CDR2 sequences are MGHRA and YSYEKL. This CDR3 is built from 14 residues. V lost 1 base to trimming and J lost 6 bases, with 9 bases between them. The rearrangement joins TRBV4-1 to TRBJ2-2; D not resolved. The receptor's source is a man aged 18-30 years in good health. Some clones in this sample may be carry-over from other donors' samples. The sequenced sample was memory CD4+ T cells from PBMCs. Subset indicated: CD45RA-negative fraction. CDR3 sequence reads: CASSQVFGAGELFF. CDR3 DNA: TGCGCCAGCAGCCAAGTTTTTGGTGCCGGGGAGCTGTTTTTT.